This T cell receptor (beta chain) is from a study of shared clonotypes between healthy human individuals. Evenly divided among several immunoSEQ plates was the genomic DNA of each subset. Assay used: immunoSEQ multiplex PCR; TCRdb lists only in-frame clones, some missing. The sample has approximately 810,000 clones; over 90% are singletons. CD45RO-negative cells were positively selected for CCR7, leaving out terminally differentiated effector memory CD45RA+ cells. The sequence came from a young man in good health. The sample taken for sequencing was naive CD8+ T cells sorted from blood.

The CDR3 DNA reads TGCGCCAGCAGACAAGACCTCCAAAGCACAGATACGCAGTATTTT. Translated, it gives CASRQDLQSTDTQYF. The rearrangement uses TRBV5-1 and TRBJ2-3; D remains ambiguous. V shed 5 bases and J shed 0 bases, with 13 bases lying between them. Germline V CDR1 and CDR2: SGHRS, YFSETQ. This CDR3 has 15 residues.